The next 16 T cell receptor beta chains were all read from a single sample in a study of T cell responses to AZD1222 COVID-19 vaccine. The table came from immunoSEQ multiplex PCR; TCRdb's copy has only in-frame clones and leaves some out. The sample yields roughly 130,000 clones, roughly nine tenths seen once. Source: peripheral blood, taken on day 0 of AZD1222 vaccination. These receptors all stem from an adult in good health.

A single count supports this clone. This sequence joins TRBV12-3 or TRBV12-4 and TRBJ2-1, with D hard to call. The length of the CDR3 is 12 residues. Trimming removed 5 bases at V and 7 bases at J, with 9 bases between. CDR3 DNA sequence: TGTGCCAGCAGTGCCCAAGGAAATGAGCAGTTCTTC. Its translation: CASSAQGNEQFF.

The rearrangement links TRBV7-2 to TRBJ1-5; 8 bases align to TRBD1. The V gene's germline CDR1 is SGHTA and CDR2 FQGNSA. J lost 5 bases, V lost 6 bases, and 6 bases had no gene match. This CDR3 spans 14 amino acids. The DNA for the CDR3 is TGTGCCAGCAGTCCGACAGGGGTGGATCAGCCCCAGCATTTT. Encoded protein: CASSPTGVDQPQHF.

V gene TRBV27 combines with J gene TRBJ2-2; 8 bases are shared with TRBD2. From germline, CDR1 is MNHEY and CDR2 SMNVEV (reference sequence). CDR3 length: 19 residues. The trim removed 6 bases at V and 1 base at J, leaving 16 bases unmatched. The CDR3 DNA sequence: TGTGCCAGCAGGCCCCAGGGAGCGGGAGTTTTTAGGAACACCGGGGAGCTGTTTTTT. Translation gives CASRPQGAGVFRNTGELFF.

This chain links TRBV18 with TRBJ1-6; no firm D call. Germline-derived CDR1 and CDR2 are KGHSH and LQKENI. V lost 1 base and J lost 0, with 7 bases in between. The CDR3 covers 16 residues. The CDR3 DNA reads TGTGCCAGCTCACCACAGGGCCTCTCCTATAATTCACCCCTCCACTTT. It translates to CASSPQGLSYNSPLHF.

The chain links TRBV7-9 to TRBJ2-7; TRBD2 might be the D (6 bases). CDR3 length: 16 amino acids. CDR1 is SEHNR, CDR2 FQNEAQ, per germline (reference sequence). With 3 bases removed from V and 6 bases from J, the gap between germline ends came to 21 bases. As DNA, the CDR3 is TGTGCCAGCAGCTTCCTCCCGGGAGCGGTAGGGGCCGAGCAGTACTTC. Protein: CASSFLPGAVGAEQYF.

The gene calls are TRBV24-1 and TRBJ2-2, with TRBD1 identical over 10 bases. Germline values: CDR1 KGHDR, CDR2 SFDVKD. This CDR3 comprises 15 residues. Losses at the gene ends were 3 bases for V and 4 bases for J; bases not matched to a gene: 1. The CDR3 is CATSDRTGGTGELFF. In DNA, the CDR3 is TGTGCCACCAGTGATAGGACAGGGGGCACCGGGGAGCTGTTTTTT.

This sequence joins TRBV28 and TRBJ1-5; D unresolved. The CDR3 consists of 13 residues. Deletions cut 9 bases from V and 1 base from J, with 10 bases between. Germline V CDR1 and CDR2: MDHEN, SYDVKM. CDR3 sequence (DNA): TGTGCCAGTGGATGGTTAAGCAATCAGCCCCAGCATTTT. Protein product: CASGWLSNQPQHF.

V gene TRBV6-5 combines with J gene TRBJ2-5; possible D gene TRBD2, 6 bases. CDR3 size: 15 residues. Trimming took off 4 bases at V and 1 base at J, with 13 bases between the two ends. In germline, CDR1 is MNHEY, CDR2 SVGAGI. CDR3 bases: TGTGCCAGCAGTTCCGGGGGAGGCATCCAAGAGACCCAGTACTTC. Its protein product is CASSSGGGIQETQYF.

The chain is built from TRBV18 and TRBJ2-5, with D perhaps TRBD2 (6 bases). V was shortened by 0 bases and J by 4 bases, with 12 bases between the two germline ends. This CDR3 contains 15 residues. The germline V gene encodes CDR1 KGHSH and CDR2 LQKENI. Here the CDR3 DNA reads TGTGCCAGCTCACCACCCCGGCGGGGAGGAGAGACCCAGTACTTC. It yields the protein CASSPPRRGGETQYF.

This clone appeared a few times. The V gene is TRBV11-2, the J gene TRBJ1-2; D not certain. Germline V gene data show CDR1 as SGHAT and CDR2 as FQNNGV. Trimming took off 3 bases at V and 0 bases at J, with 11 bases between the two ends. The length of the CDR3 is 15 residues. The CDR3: CASSFSPGTNYGYTF. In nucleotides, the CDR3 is TGTGCCAGCAGCTTTTCGCCAGGAACTAACTATGGCTACACCTTC.

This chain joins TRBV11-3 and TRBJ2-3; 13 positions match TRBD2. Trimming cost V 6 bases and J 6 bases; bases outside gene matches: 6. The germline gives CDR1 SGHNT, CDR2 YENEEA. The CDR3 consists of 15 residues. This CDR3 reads CASSWTSGGGDTQYF. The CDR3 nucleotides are TGTGCCAGCAGTTGGACTAGCGGGGGTGGGGATACGCAGTATTTT.

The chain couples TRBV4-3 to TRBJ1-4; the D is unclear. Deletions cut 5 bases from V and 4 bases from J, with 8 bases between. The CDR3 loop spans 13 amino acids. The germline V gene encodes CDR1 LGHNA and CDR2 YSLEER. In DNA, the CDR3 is TGCGCCAGCAGCTTACGCTTTAATGAAAAACTGTTTTTT. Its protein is CASSLRFNEKLFF.

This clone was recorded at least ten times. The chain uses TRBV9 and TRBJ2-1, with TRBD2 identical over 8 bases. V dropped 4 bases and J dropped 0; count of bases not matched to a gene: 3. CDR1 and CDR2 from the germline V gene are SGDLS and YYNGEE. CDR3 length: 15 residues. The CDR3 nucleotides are TGTGCCAGCAGCTTTAGCGGGGCCTCCTACAATGAGCAGTTCTTC. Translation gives CASSFSGASYNEQFF.

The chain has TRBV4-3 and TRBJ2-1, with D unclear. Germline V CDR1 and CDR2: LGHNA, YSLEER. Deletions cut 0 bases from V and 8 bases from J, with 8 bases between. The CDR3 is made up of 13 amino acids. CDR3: CASSQDRIHEQFF. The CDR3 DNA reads TGCGCCAGCAGCCAAGATAGAATCCATGAGCAGTTCTTC.

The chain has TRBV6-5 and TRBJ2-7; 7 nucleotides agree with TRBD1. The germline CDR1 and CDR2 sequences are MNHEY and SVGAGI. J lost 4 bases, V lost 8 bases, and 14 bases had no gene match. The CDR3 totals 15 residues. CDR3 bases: TGTGCCAGCCGTCCAGGGGCAGGGGGAATATACGAGCAGTACTTC. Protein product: CASRPGAGGIYEQYF.

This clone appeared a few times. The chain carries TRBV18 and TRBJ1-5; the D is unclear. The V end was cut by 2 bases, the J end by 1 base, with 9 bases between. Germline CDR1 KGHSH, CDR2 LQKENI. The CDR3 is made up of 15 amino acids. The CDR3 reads CASSPGELSNQPQHF. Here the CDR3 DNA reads TGTGCCAGCTCACCAGGAGAGTTGAGCAATCAGCCCCAGCATTTT.